This T cell receptor beta chain was retrieved from a study of human T cells and chemical hapten exposure. Background on the study: Small discrepancies in pooled library volume mainly accounted for the varying TCR yields per sample.

This CDR3 has 15 amino acids. With V trimmed by 5 bases and J by 2 bases, 7 bases remained unmatched. Per the germline V gene, CDR1 is SEHNR and CDR2 is FQNEAQ (reference sequence). Time point: patch test 1, 2 weeks after DPC sensitization. Treatment indicated: therapeutic diphenylcyclopropenone sensitization with weekly scalp DPC. The authors' total RNA extraction used unfractionated whole blood. TCRdb used MiXCR to reprocess the RACE reads, holding one entry per CDR3 protein. The data contain roughly 380,000 distinct CDR3 sequences, nearly 5% of them singletons. Here the sequenced sample was whole blood, taken in connection with sensitization to the hapten diphenylcyclopropenone (DPC). V gene TRBV7-9 combines with J gene TRBJ2-3, with TRBD2 identical over 7 bases. The clonotype originates from a woman between 50 and 59 years old with alopecia areata. Some clones in this sample may be carry-over from other donors' samples. CDR3 amino acids: CASSPLAGITDTQYF. The CDR3 DNA follows: TGTGCCAGCAGCCCCTTAGCGGGTATCACAGATACGCAGTATTTT.